This TCR beta chain was profiled in a study of cytotoxic CD8 clonotypes in ibrutinib-treated CLL. Overall study results and limits: Circulating CD8+ T-cell counts were tracked by baseline clonality, which exceeded that of age-matched healthy donors.

Germline values: CDR1 ENHRY, CDR2 SYGVKD. The V and J ends lost 5 bases and 7 bases respectively, with 21 bases between them. This CDR3 has 16 amino acids. The protocol was immunoSEQ multiplex PCR, while the TCRdb copy is restricted to in-frame clones and leaves out a portion. The table includes roughly 250,000 clones, less than 75% detected once. In its sample, this clone was seen a few times. What it binds is not known. The chain carries TRBV10-3 and TRBJ2-1, with D perhaps matching TRBD1 (6 bases). The sequence was obtained from a human donor with chronic lymphocytic leukemia. The sequencing used PBMCs, collected after 24 months of ibrutinib treatment. CDR3 in amino acids: CAISMVPGAGENEQFF. CDR3 DNA: TGTGCCATCAGTATGGTTCCCGGGGCAGGGGAAAATGAGCAGTTCTTC.